This T cell receptor beta chain was retrieved from a study of blood T cell repertoires in COVID-19. The CDR3 has 14 amino acids. V shed 3 bases and J 7 bases; nucleotides not matched to a gene: 8. CDR1 DFQATT and CDR2 SNEGSKA come from the germline V gene (reference sequence). Produced via immunoSEQ multiplex PCR; TCRdb's table is partial and in-frame only. There are roughly 380,000 clones in the sample; 70% to 90% occur only once, and 1% to 1.5% lies in the top ten. The sequenced sample was PBMCs or T cells enriched from blood (not recorded which). The origin of this receptor is a man under 40 who had recovered from COVID-19. This chain links TRBV20-1 with TRBJ2-1, with 8 bases lining up with TRBD1. CDR3 sequence (DNA): TGCAGTGCTAGTAGGCAGGGGGCAAGTAATGAGCAGTTCTTC. This sequence encodes CSASRQGASNEQFF.